This TCR beta chain derives from a study of blood T cell repertoires in COVID-19. Study-level information: PBMCs, B-cell-depleted T cells, or T cells provided the cDNA or gDNA that made up the material.

TCRdb keeps only in-frame clones here, not all; method: immunoSEQ multiplex PCR. Among approximately 250,000 clones listed, about 88% were seen once. The CDR3 runs 16 residues. The trim removed 0 bases at V and 10 bases at J, leaving 7 bases unmatched. Germline V lookup: CDR1 MNHEY, CDR2 SMNVEV (reference sequence). Input material: PBMCs or T cells enriched from blood (not recorded which). The chain couples TRBV27 to TRBJ1-6; 9 nucleotides agree with TRBD1. This sequence was found in a man aged 25-40 years with acute COVID-19. The DNA for the CDR3 is TGTGCCAGCAGTTTATCGATAGGGACAGGGAGCTCACCCCTCCACTTT. It specifies CASSLSIGTGSSPLHF.